This T cell receptor beta chain stems from a study of blood T cell repertoires in COVID-19. Study context: The cDNA or gDNA used as material had been derived from T cells, B-cell-depleted T cells, or PBMCs.

Germline V gene lookup returns CDR1 MNHNS and CDR2 SASEGT. V trimming: 4 bases; J trimming: 0 bases; junction bases outside the gene matches: 6. CDR3 length: 16 amino acids. How the authors handled the data: Amplification from reference gene primers served as the basis for estimated nucleated cell counts. Produced via immunoSEQ multiplex PCR; TCRdb's table is partial and in-frame only. V and J calls and clone size come straight from that table; D and trimming were deduced from the DNA. The sample records 150,000 to 200,000 clones, about 78% being singletons. The receptor's source is a woman between 50 and 59 years old who had recovered from COVID-19. Input material: PBMCs or T cells enriched from blood (not recorded which). V and J are TRBV6-1 and TRBJ1-3; 7 nucleotides align to TRBD1. CDR3 region: CASSATGARSGNTIYF. The CDR3 region has the DNA TGTGCCAGCAGTGCCACAGGGGCCCGCTCTGGAAACACCATATATTTT.